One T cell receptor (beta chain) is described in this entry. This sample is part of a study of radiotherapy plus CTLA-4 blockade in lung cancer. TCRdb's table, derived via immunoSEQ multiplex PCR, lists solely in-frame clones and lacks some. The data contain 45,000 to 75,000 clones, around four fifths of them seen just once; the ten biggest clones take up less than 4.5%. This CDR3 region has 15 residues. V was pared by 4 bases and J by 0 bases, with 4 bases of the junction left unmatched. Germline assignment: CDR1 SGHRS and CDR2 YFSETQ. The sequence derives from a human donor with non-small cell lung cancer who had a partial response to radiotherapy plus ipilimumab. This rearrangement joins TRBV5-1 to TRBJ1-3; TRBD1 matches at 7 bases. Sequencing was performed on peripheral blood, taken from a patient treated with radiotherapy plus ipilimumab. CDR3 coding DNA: TGCGCCAGCAGCACGGGACAGTACTCTGGAAACACCATATATTTT. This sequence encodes CASSTGQYSGNTIYF.